This TCR beta chain came from a study of cytomegalovirus exposure and HLA in healthy donors. General study points: For most subjects, TCR beta sequences were reported to predict HLA-A and HLA-B alleles with accuracy. A missense DCLRE1C variant was associated with V- and J-gene trimming of TCR beta chains in a later analysis, and an independent cohort replicated the association. The sole available immune exposure information was CMV serostatus.

CDR1 is SNHLY and CDR2 is FYNNEI in the germline V gene. The CDR3 is made up of 16 amino acids. J gave up 1 base and V 2 bases, and 4 bases lay outside the gene matches. The donors were healthy bone marrow donors. On this clone: The antigen remains unidentified.

PCR primers comprised 60 Vbeta and 13 Jbeta primers. Assay used: immunoSEQ multiplex PCR; TCRdb lists only in-frame clones, some missing. The data contain more than 95,000 clones, 65% to 80% of them singletons. Material: PBMCs. This receptor was identified in a female donor in good health and CMV-seropositive. The V call is TRBV2, the J call TRBJ2-2, with 7 bases that match TRBD2. The CDR3 loop is CASSEMSSGNTGELFF. The CDR3 bases are TGTGCCAGCAGTGAAATGTCTAGCGGGAACACCGGGGAGCTGTTTTTT.